A selection of T cell receptor beta chains follows, all from one sample in a study of early T cells in non-severe SARS-CoV-2 infection. TCRdb processed the 5' RACE reads anew with MiXCR; each CDR3 protein has one entry. The data hold nearly 110,000 distinct CDR3 sequences, with around 10% observed a single time. The specimen was whole blood. The receptors come from an adult who was a healthcare worker with PCR-confirmed SARS-CoV-2 infection or an uninfected control (not recorded which). CDR3s include the opening cysteine and the closing phenylalanine or tryptophan. A D gene is named only where the DNA matches it firmly. Rows may omit the clone size; those that give it use once, few, many or a size class.

clone_size	d_call	v_call	j_call	cdr3_aa	cdr3_nt
many	TRBD2	TRBV11-2	TRBJ2-1	CASSLSSGRSARSEQFF	TGTGCCAGCAGCTTGTCTAGCGGGAGGTCCGCCCGATCTGAGCAGTTCTTC
few	-	TRBV5-8	TRBJ2-2	CAPRGTGELFF	TGTGCCCCCCGCGGCACCGGGGAGCTGTTTTTT
few	-	TRBV5-1	TRBJ2-7	CASSPDGGTFYEQYF	TGCGCCAGCAGCCCGGACGGAGGGACTTTCTACGAGCAGTACTTC
many	-	TRBV5-1	TRBJ2-1	CASSLAATSMDEQFF	TGCGCCAGCAGCTTGGCCGCGACTAGTATGGATGAGCAGTTCTTC
few	-	TRBV6-1	TRBJ2-2	CACIGLGDTGELFF	TGTGCCTGCATCGGGCTGGGGGACACCGGGGAGCTGTTTTTT
many	TRBD1	TRBV28	TRBJ2-4	CASSPGQGLAKNIQYF	TGTGCCAGCAGTCCCGGACAGGGGCTAGCCAAAAACATTCAGTACTTC
few	-	TRBV9	TRBJ2-1	CASSVSDTIFYNEQFF	TGTGCCAGCAGCGTCTCAGACACTATATTCTACAATGAGCAGTTCTTC
-	-	TRBV6-2/TRBV6-3	TRBJ2-3	CASSYSILAIVDTQYF	TGTGCCAGCAGTTACTCGATCTTGGCTATCGTAGATACGCAGTATTTT
few	-	TRBV27	TRBJ2-2	CASSLKSVTGELFF	TGTGCCAGCAGTTTAAAGTCCGTCACCGGGGAGCTGTTTTTT
few	-	TRBV12-3/TRBV12-4	TRBJ2-5	CASSLTGETQYF	TGTGCCAGCAGTTTAACAGGAGAGACCCAGTACTTC
many	-	TRBV7-8	TRBJ1-5	CASSPRDAGAQPQHF	TGTGCCAGCAGCCCCCGGGACGCCGGAGCCCAGCCCCAGCATTTT
many	TRBD1	TRBV27	TRBJ2-2	CASSQSQGAIITGELFF	TGTGCCAGCAGTCAAAGTCAGGGGGCGATAATTACCGGGGAGCTGTTTTTT
many	TRBD1	TRBV15	TRBJ1-6	CATSRDRDNSPLHF	TGTGCCACCAGCAGGGACAGGGATAATTCACCCCTCCACTTT
-	-	TRBV10-3	TRBJ2-2	CAISPSQGTGELFF	TGTGCCATCAGCCCGAGTCAGGGGACCGGGGAGCTGTTTTTT
-	TRBD1	TRBV18	TRBJ2-5	CASSPPGQPFEETQYF	TGTGCCAGCTCACCCCCGGGACAGCCCTTTGAAGAGACCCAGTACTTC
few	-	TRBV28	TRBJ2-7	CASSLPPRGEQYF	TGTGCCAGCAGTCTCCCCCCTAGGGGCGAGCAGTACTTC
few	TRBD1	TRBV6-6	TRBJ1-1	CASSFRQGGKAEAFF	TGTGCCAGCAGTTTCCGACAGGGAGGGAAGGCTGAAGCTTTCTTT
few	TRBD2	TRBV6-1	TRBJ2-4	CASSEALRGRAVDIQYF	TGTGCCAGCAGTGAGGCTTTACGTGGGAGGGCCGTTGACATTCAGTACTTC
many	TRBD1	TRBV5-1	TRBJ1-6	CASSFQGQAGNSPLHF	TGCGCCAGCAGCTTCCAAGGACAGGCTGGGAATTCACCCCTCCACTTT
few	TRBD2	TRBV28	TRBJ2-7	CASSKREGPPSYEQYF	TGTGCCAGCAGTAAGCGGGAGGGCCCTCCCTCCTACGAGCAGTACTTC
-	TRBD2	TRBV11-2	TRBJ2-1	CASSPLSGRAYNEQFF	TGTGCCAGCAGCCCTCTAAGCGGGAGGGCCTACAATGAGCAGTTCTTC
few	-	TRBV7-7	TRBJ2-7	CAPGGTTGGYEQYF	TGTGCCCCCGGTGGGACCACTGGGGGGTACGAGCAGTACTTC
many	-	TRBV6-5	TRBJ1-4	CASKGGTGGEKLFF	TGTGCCAGCAAGGGGGGAACTGGCGGTGAAAAACTGTTTTTT
-	TRBD2	TRBV12-3/TRBV12-4	TRBJ2-2	CASSWGGPGELFF	TGTGCCAGCAGTTGGGGGGGACCCGGGGAGCTGTTTTTT
many	-	TRBV7-6	TRBJ2-1	CASSPMNGAGHQFF	TGTGCCAGCAGCCCCATGAACGGGGCGGGACATCAGTTCTTC
-	TRBD1	TRBV20-1	TRBJ2-7	CSASGTGSSYEQYF	TGCAGTGCTTCCGGGACAGGTAGCTCCTACGAGCAGTACTTC
few	-	TRBV7-7	TRBJ2-5	CASSLAGSTGETQYF	TGTGCCAGCAGCTTGGCCGGGAGCACGGGGGAGACCCAGTACTTC
few	TRBD1	TRBV20-1	TRBJ2-1	CSAPTGGYEQFF	TGCAGTGCGCCGACAGGGGGGTATGAGCAGTTCTTC